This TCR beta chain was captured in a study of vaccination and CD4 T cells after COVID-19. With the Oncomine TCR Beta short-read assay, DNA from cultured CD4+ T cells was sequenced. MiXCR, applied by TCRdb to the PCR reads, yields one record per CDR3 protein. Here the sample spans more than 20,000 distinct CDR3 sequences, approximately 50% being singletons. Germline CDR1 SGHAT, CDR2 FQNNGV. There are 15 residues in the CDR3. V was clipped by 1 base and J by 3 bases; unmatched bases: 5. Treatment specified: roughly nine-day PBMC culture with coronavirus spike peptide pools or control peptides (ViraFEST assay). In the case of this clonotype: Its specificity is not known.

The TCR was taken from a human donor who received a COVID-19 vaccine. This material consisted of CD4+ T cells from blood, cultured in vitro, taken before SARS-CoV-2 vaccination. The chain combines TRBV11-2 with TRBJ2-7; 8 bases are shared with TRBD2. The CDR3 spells CASSLVGGAIYEQYF. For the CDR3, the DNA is TGTGCCAGCAGCTTAGTCGGGGGGGCCATCTACGAGCAGTACTTC.